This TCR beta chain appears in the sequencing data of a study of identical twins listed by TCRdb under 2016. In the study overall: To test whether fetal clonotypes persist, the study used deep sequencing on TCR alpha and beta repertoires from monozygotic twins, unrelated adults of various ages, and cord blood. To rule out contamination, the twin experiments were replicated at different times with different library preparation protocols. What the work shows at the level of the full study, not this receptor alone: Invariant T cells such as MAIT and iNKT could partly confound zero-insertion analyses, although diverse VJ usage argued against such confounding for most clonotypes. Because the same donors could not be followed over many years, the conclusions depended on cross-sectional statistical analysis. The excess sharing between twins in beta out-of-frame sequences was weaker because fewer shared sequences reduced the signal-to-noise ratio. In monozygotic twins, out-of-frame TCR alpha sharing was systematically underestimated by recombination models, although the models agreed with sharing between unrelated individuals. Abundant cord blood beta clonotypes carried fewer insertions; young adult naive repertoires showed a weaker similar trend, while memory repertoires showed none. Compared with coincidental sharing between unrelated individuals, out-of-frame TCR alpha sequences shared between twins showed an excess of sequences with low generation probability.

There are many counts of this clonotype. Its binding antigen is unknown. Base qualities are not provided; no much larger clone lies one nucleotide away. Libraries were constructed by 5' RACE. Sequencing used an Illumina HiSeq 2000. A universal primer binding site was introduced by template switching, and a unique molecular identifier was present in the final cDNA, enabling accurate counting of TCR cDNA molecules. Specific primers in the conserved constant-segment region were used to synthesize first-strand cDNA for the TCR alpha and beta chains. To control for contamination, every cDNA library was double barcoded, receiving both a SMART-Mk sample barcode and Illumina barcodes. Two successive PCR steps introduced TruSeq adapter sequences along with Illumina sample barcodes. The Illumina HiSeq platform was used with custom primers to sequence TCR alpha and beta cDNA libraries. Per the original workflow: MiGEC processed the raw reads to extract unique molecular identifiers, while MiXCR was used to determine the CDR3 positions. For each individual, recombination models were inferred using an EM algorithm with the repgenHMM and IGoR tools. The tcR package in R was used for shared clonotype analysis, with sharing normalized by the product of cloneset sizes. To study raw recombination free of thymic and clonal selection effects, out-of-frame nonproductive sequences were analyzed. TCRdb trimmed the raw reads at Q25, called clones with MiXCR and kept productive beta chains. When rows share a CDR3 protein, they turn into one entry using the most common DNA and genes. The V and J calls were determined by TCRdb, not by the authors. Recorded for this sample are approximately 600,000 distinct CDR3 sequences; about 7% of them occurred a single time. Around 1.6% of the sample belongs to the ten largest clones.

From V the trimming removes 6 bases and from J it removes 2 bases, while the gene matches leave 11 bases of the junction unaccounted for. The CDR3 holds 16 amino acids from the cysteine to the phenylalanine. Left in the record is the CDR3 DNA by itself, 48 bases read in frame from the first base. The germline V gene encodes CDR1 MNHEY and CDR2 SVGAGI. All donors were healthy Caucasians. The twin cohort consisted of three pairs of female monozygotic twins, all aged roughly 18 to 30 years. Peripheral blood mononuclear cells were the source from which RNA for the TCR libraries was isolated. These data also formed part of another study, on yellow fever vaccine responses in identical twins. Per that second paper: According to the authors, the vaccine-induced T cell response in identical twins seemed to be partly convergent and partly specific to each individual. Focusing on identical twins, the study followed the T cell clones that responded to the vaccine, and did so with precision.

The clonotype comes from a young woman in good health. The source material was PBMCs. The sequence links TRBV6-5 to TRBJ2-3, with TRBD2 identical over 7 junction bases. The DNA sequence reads TGTGCCAGCAGAGCCCTCCGGACTAGTCCCACAGATACGCAGTATTTT. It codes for CASRALRTSPTDTQYF.